What follows are 13 T cell receptor beta chains derived from one specimen sequenced in a study of shared clonotypes between healthy human individuals. Terminally differentiated effector memory CD45RA+ cells were excluded from the naive CD8 cells, which were CD45RO-negative and positively selected for CCR7. Assay: immunoSEQ multiplex PCR; the TCRdb copy retains only in-frame clones and omits some. The sample records 1.5 million to 2.5 million clones, approximately 94% being singletons. The specimen was naive CD8+ T cells sorted from blood. These receptors all stem from a man aged 18-30 years in good health.

The chain recombines TRBV5-6 with TRBJ2-7; 11 bases are a match to TRBD1. Germline loops: CDR1 SGHDT, CDR2 YYEEEE. The CDR3 totals 14 residues. Trimming took 3 bases from V and 7 from J; bases not matched to a gene: 6. The CDR3 here is CASSWDRGNLEQYF. The CDR3 DNA sequence: TGTGCCAGCAGCTGGGACAGGGGGAACTTGGAGCAGTACTTC.

A remark on this clone: Within the sample, other DNA sequences also encode this same CDR3. The genes are TRBV28 and TRBJ2-7; a weak D match, TRBD1 (6 bases). Per germline, CDR1 MDHEN and CDR2 SYDVKM. The CDR3 loop spans 13 amino acids. Trimming pared 2 bases from V and 3 bases from J, leaving 8 bases between. CDR3 region: CASSLRTVYEQYF. DNA for the CDR3: TGTGCCAGCAGTTTACGGACAGTCTACGAGCAGTACTTC.

Concerning this clone itself: Other DNA sequences in this specimen translate into the identical CDR3. V and J are TRBV5-1 and TRBJ2-7, with D perhaps being TRBD1 or TRBD2 (5 bases each). Germline CDR1 and CDR2: SGHRS and YFSETQ. The V end was cut by 2 bases, the J end by 0 bases, with 9 bases between. The length of the CDR3 is 14 residues. The CDR3, as DNA: TGCGCCAGCAGCTTCGAGGGGAGCTCCTACGAGCAGTACTTC. Its translation is CASSFEGSSYEQYF. The entire variable domain, with the rest obtained from reference TRBV5-1 and TRBJ2-7, is as follows: KAGVTQTPRYLIKTRGQQVTLSCSPISGHRSVSWYQQTPGQGLQFLFEYFSETQRNKGNFPGRFSGRQFSNSRSEMNVSTLELGDSALYLCASSFEGSSYEQYFGPGTRLTVT.

V and J are TRBV30 and TRBJ1-2, with D unclear. The V end was cut by 0 bases, the J end by 7 bases, with 6 bases between. Germline-derived CDR1 and CDR2 are GTSNPN and SVGIG (reference sequence). CDR3 size: 11 residues. CDR3 region: CAWSVTAGYTF. The CDR3 bases are TGTGCCTGGAGTGTAACCGCTGGCTACACCTTC.

The chain has TRBV21-1 and TRBJ2-7. TRBV21-1 is described as a pseudogene. The CDR3 runs 11 residues. For the CDR3, the DNA is TGTGCCAGCAGCAGCTCATACGAGCAGTACTTC. The encoded protein is CASSSSYEQYF.

J is TRBJ2-2 and V is TRBV7-2, with unresolved D. The CDR3 consists of 16 residues. V shed 0 bases and J shed 4 bases, with 12 bases lying between them. In germline, CDR1 is SGHTA, CDR2 FQGNSA. CDR3 sequence reads: CASSLAYSRPTGELFF. The CDR3 nucleotides read TGTGCCAGCAGCTTAGCCTATAGCAGGCCCACCGGGGAGCTGTTTTTT.

V is TRBV9 and J is TRBJ2-7; 7 bases align to TRBD1. V trimming: 0 bases; J trimming: 2 bases; junction bases outside the gene matches: 5. Germline V gene lookup returns CDR1 SGDLS and CDR2 YYNGEE. This CDR3 is 15 amino acids long. The CDR3 nucleotides read TGTGCCAGCAGCGTAGAGAGGGACAGCACCTACGAGCAGTACTTC. It is translated as CASSVERDSTYEQYF.

The rearrangement joins TRBV5-4 to TRBJ1-1; the D gene is possibly TRBD1 (5 bases). Trimming stripped 3 bases from V and 3 bases from J, with 12 bases between. CDR3 length equals 14 residues. CDR1 SGHNT and CDR2 YYREEE come from the germline V gene (reference sequence). The CDR3 region has the DNA TGTGCCAGCAGCTCCAGGGCGTTTGACACTGAAGCTTTCTTT. It specifies CASSSRAFDTEAFF.

This clone was detected only once. Here the CDR3 DNA reads TGTGCCAGCAGCCCCGGGACAGAAACCTACGAGCAGTACTTC. Translation: CASSPGTETYEQYF. The chain links TRBV11-2 to TRBJ2-7; 7 bases match TRBD1. V lost 5 bases to trimming and J lost 2 bases; unmatched junction nucleotides: 6. CDR1 and CDR2 (germline): SGHAT, FQNNGV. The CDR3 spans 14 residues. The full variable domain, in which reference TRBV11-2 and TRBJ2-7 provide the parts outside the CDR3, is EAGVAQSPRYKIIEKRQSVAFWCNPISGHATLYWYQQILGQGPKLLIQFQNNGVVDDSQLPKDRFSAERLKGVDSTLKIQPAKLEDSAVYLCASSPGTETYEQYFGPGTRLTVT.

This chain joins TRBV2 and TRBJ1-1, with 8 bases that match TRBD1. The germline CDR1 and CDR2 sequences are SNHLY and FYNNEI. The CDR3 sequence is 16 residues long. J gave up 0 bases and V 4 bases, and 7 bases lay outside the gene matches. The CDR3 nucleotides are TGTGCCAGCAGTGTTCGGACAGGGTCCATGAACACTGAAGCTTTCTTT. Protein product: CASSVRTGSMNTEAFF.

The rearrangement uses TRBV7-8 and TRBJ2-3, with 10 bases lining up with TRBD1. This CDR3 spans 16 amino acids. In germline, CDR1 is SGHVS, CDR2 FQNEAQ. V lost 3 bases to trimming and J lost 4 bases; unmatched junction nucleotides: 7. As DNA, the CDR3 is TGTGCCAGCAGCTTCGGAGAAGGGACAGGGGCAGATACGCAGTATTTT. Residues: CASSFGEGTGADTQYF.

Remarks on this clone: Distinct nucleotide sequences in the sample also encode this CDR3. J is TRBJ2-7 and V is TRBV5-1; D tentatively reads TRBD1 or TRBD2 (5 bases each). This CDR3 is 14 amino acids long. Trimming left V 1 base short and J 3 bases short, with 11 bases between. Germline V lookup: CDR1 SGHRS, CDR2 YFSETQ. The CDR3 here is CASSLSRGGYEQYF. CDR3 in DNA: TGCGCCAGCAGCTTGTCCCGGGGCGGCTACGAGCAGTACTTC.

J is TRBJ2-1 and V is TRBV7-2; D is perhaps TRBD2 (6 bases). V lost 5 bases and J 8 bases, leaving 19 bases between the germline ends. Germline lookup yields CDR1 SGHTA and CDR2 FQGNSA. This CDR3 has 15 residues. CDR3 region: CASSLVGGLVDEQFF. CDR3 coding DNA: TGTGCCAGCAGCCTAGTCGGGGGTCTCGTCGATGAGCAGTTCTTC.